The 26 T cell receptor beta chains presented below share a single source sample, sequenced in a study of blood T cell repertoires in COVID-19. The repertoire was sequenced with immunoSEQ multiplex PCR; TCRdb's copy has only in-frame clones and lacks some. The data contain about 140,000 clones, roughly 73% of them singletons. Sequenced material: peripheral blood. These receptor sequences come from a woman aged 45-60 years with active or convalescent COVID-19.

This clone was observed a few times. The CDR3 DNA reads TGTGCCAGCAGCTTAGAACAGGGAGAAGGTTCACCCCTCCACTTT. This gives the protein CASSLEQGEGSPLHF. The rearrangement links TRBV7-9 to TRBJ1-6; TRBD1 might be the D (6 bases). Germline loops: CDR1 SEHNR, CDR2 FQNEAQ (reference sequence). The CDR3 runs to 15 residues. V was trimmed by 1 base and J by 9 bases, leaving 13 bases between them.

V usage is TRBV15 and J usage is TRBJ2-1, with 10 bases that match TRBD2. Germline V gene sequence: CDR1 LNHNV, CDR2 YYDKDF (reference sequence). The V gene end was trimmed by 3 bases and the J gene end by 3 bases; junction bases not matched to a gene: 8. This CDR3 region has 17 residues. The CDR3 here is CATSRAIAGGGYNEQFF. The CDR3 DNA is TGTGCCACCAGCAGGGCTATAGCGGGAGGCGGCTACAATGAGCAGTTCTTC.

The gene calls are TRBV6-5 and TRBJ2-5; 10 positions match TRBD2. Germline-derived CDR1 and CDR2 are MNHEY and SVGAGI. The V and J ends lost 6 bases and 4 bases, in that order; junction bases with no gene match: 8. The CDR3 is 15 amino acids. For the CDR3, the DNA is TGTGCCAGCAGCCTTACTAGCGGGGTTAGAGAGACCCAGTACTTC. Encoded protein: CASSLTSGVRETQYF.

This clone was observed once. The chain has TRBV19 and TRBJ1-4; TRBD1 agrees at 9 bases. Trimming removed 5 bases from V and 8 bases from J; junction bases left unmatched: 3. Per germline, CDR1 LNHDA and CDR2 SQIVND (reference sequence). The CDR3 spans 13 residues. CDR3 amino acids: CASSGQGYEKLFF. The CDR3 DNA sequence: TGTGCCAGTAGTGGACAGGGGTACGAAAAACTGTTTTTT.

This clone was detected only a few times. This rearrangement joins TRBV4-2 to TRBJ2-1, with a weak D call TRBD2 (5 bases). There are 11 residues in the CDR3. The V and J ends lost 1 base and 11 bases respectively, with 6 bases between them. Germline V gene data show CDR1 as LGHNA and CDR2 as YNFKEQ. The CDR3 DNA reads TGTGCCAGCAGCCAAGGGGAGAAGCAGTTCTTC. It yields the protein CASSQGEKQFF.

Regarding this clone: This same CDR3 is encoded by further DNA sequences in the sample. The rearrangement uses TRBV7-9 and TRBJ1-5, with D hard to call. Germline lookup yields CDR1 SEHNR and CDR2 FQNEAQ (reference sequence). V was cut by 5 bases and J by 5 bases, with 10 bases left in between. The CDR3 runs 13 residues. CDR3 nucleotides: TGTGCCAGCAGCCCAATTCAGGATCAGCCCCAGCATTTT. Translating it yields CASSPIQDQPQHF.

The CDR3 spells CASSERAVTESSYEQYF. CDR3 nucleotide sequence: TGCGCCAGCAGTGAACGAGCAGTGACGGAGAGCTCCTACGAGCAGTACTTC. The chain recombines TRBV10-1 with TRBJ2-7; no clear D. The CDR3 sequence is 17 residues long. Trimming stripped 3 bases from V and 0 bases from J, with 18 bases between. Germline CDR1 and CDR2: WNHNN and SYGVQD (reference sequence).

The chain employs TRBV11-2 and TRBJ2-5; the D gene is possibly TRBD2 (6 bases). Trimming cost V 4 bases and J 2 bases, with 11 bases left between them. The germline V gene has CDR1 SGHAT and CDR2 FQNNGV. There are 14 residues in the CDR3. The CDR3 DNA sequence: TGTGCCAGCAGCTCCCTTGGGGGGCAAGAGACCCAGTACTTC. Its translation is CASSSLGGQETQYF.

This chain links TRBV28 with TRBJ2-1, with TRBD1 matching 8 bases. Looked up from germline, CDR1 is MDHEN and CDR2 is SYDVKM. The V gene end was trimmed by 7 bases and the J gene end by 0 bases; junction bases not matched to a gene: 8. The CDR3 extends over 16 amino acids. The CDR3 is CASTESGGGSYNEQFF. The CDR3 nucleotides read TGTGCCAGCACCGAATCAGGGGGCGGCTCCTACAATGAGCAGTTCTTC. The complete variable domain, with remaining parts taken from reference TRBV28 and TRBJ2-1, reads DVKVTQSSRYLVKRTGEKVFLECVQDMDHENMFWYRQDPGLGLRLIYFSYDVKMKEKGDIPEGYSVSREKKERFSLILESASTNQTSMYLCASTESGGGSYNEQFFGPGTRLTVL.

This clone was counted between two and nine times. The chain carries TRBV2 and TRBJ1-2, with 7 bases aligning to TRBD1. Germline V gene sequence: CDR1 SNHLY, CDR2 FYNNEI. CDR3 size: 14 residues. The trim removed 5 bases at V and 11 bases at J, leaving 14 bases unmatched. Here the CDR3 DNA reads TGTGCCAGCAGTCCAGACCGACAGGGTCTGTGGTACACCTTC. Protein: CASSPDRQGLWYTF.

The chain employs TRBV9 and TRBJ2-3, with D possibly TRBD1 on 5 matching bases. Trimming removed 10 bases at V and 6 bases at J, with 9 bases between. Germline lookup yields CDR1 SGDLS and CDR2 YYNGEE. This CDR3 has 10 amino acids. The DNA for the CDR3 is TGTGCCTCCGCAGGGGATACGCAGTATTTT. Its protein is CASAGDTQYF.

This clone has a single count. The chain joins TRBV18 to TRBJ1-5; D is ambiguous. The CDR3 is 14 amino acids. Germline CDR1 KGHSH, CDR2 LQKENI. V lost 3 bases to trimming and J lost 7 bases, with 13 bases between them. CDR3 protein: CASSPSGERQPQHF. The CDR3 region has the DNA TGTGCCAGCTCACCCTCCGGGGAGAGACAGCCCCAGCATTTT.

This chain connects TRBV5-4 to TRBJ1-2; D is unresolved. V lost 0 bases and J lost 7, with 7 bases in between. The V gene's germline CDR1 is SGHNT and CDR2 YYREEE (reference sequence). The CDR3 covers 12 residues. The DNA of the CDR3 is TGTGCCAGCAGCTTGGATCGGGGTGGCTACACCTTC. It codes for CASSLDRGGYTF.

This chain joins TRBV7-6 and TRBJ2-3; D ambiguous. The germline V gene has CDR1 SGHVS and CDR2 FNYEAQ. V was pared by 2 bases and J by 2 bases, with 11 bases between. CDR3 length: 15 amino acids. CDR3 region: CASSLTHGPTDTQYF. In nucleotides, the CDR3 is TGTGCCAGCAGCTTAACCCATGGGCCCACAGATACGCAGTATTTT.

CDR3: CASSTAPTGEAFF. Here the CDR3 DNA reads TGTGCCAGTAGTACAGCCCCGACTGGTGAAGCTTTCTTT. The genes are TRBV19 and TRBJ1-1; no reliable D call. CDR1 and CDR2 (germline): LNHDA, SQIVND (reference sequence). Between the trimmed V and J ends, which lost 4 bases and 7 bases, there was a span of 13 bases. CDR3 length: 13 amino acids.

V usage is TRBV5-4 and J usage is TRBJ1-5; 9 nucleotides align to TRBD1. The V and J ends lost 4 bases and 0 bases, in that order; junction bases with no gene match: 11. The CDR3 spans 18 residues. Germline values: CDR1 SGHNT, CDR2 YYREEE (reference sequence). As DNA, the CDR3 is TGTGCCAGCAGCCCGGACCCCGGGACAGGGTATAGCAATCAGCCCCAGCATTTT. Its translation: CASSPDPGTGYSNQPQHF.

CDR3 region: CASSPGSSVETQYF. In DNA, the CDR3 is TGTGCCAGCTCCCCGGGTAGTAGCGTGGAGACCCAGTACTTC. The chain recombines TRBV7-3 with TRBJ2-5; possibly TRBD2 for D (5 bases). The V end lost 8 bases, the J end lost 5 bases, and 18 bases lay between the germline ends. The germline V gene has CDR1 SGHTA and CDR2 FQGTGA. The CDR3 covers 14 residues.

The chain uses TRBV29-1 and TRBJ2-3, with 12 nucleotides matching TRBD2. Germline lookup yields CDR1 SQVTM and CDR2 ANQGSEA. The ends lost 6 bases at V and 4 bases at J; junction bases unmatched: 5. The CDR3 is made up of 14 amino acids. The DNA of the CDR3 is TGCAGCGTGTCAGGACTAGCGGGATCAGATACGCAGTATTTT. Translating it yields CSVSGLAGSDTQYF.

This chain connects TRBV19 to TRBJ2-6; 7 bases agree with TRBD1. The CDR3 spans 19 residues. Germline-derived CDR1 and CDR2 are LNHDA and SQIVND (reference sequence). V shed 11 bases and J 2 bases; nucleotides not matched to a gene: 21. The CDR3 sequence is CASVRAATGAGAGANVLTF. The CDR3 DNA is TGTGCCTCAGTGAGGGCGGCTACAGGGGCAGGGGCTGGGGCCAACGTCCTGACTTTC.

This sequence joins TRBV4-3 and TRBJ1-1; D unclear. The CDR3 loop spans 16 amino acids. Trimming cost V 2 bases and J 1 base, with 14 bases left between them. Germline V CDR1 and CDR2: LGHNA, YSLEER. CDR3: CASSQTPGGENTEAFF. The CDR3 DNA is TGCGCCAGCAGCCAAACCCCGGGAGGAGAGAACACTGAAGCTTTCTTT.

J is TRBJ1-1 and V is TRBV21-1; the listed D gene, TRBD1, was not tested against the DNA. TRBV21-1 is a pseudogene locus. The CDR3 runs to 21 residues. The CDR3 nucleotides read TGTGCCAGCAGCAAAGCTTACTCCGGCAGGGCGGTTAAAGGGCTGAACACTGAAGCTTTCTTT. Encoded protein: CASSKAYSGRAVKGLNTEAFF.

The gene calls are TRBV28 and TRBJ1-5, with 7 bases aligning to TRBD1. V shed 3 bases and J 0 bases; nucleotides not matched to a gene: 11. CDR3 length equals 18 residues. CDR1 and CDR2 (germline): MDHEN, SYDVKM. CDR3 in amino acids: CASSFFSAGQYSNQPQHF. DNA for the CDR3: TGTGCCAGCAGTTTTTTCTCGGCGGGACAGTATAGCAATCAGCCCCAGCATTTT.

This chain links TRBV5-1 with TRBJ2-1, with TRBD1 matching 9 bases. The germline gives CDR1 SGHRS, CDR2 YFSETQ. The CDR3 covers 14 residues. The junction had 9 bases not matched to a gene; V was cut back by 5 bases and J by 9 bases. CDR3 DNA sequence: TGCGCCAGCAGAGTGGAACAGGGGGCCGGTGAGCAGTTCTTC. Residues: CASRVEQGAGEQFF.

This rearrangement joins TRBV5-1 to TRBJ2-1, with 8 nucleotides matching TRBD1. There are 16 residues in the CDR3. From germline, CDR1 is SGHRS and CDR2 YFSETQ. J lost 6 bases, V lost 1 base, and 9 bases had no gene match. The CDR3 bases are TGCGCCAGCAGCTTGATAACCGGGACAGGTATCAATGAGCAGTTCTTC. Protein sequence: CASSLITGTGINEQFF.

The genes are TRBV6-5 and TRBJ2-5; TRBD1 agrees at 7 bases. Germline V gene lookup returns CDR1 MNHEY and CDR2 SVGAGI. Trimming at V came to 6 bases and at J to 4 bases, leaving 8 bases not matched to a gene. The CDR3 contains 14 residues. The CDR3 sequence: CASSRDRAGETQYF. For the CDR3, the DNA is TGTGCCAGCAGCCGCGACAGGGCCGGAGAGACCCAGTACTTC.

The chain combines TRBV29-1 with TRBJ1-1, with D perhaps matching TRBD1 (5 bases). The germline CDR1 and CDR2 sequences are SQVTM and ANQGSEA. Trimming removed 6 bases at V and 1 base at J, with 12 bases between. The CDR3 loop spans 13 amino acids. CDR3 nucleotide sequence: TGCAGCGTAGCCTGGCAGGGGAACACTGAAGCTTTCTTT. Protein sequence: CSVAWQGNTEAFF.